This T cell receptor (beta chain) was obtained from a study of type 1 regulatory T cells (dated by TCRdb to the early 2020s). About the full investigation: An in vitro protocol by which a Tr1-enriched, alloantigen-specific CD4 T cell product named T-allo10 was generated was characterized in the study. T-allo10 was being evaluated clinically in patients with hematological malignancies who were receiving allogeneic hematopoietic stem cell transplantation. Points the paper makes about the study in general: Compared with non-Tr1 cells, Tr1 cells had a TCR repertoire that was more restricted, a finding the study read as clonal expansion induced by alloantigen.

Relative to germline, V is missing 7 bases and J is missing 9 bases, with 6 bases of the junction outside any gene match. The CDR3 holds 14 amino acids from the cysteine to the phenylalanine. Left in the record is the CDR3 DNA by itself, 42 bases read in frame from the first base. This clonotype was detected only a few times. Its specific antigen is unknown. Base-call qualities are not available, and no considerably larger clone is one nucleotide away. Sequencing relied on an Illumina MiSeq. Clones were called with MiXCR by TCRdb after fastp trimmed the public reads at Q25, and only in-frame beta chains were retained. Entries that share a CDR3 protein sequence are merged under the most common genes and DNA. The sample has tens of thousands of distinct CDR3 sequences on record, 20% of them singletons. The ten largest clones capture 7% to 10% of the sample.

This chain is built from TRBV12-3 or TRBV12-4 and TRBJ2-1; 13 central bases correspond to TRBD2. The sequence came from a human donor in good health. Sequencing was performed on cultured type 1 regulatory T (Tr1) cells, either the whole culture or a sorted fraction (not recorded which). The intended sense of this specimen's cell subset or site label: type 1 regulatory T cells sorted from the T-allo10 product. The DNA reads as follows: TGTGCCAGCACCGGGACTAGCGGGGTGGGTGAGCAGTTCTTC. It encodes CASTGTSGVGEQFF.